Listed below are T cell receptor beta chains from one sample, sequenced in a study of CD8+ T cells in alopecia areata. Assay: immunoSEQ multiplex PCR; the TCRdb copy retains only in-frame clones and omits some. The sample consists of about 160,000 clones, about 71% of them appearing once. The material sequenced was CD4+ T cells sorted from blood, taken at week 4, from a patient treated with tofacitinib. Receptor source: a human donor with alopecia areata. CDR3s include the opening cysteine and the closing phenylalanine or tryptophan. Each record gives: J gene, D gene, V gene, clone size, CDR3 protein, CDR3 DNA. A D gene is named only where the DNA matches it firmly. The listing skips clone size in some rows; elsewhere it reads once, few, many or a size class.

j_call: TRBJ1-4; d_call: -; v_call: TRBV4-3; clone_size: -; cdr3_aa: CASSQETWGVRANEKLFF; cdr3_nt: TGCGCCAGCAGCCAAGAGACGTGGGGGGTTAGGGCTAATGAAAAACTGTTTTTT
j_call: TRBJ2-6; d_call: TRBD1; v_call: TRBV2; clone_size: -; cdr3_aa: CASSNPGTGGSGANVLTF; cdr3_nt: TGTGCCAGCAGTAATCCGGGGACAGGGGGTTCTGGGGCCAACGTCCTGACTTTC
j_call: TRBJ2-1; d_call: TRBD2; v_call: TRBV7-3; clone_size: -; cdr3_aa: CASSASSGGFNEQFF; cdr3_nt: TGTGCCAGCAGCGCTTCTAGCGGGGGGTTCAATGAGCAGTTCTTC
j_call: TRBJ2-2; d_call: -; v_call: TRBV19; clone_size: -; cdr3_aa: CASRGDSHTGELFF; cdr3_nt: TGTGCCAGTAGGGGGGACTCTCACACCGGGGAGCTGTTTTTT
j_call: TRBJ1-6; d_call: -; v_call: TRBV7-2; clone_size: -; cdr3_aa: CASSLAAGFNSPLHF; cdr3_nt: TGTGCCAGCAGCTTAGCGGCAGGATTTAATTCACCCCTCCACTTT
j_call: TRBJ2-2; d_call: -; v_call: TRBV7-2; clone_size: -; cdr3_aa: CASSYHRAGELFF; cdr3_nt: TGTGCCAGCAGCTACCACAGGGCCGGGGAGCTGTTTTTT
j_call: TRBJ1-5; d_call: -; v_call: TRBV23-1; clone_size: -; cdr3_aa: CASSQSSFRGPQHF; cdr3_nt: TGCGCCAGCAGTCAATCTAGTTTTAGGGGGCCCCAGCATTTT
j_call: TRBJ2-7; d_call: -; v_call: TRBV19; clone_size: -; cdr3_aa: CASSFQWTASYEQYF; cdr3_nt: TGTGCCAGTAGCTTCCAGTGGACAGCTTCCTACGAGCAGTACTTC
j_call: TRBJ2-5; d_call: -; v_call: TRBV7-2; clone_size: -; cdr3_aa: CASSPLETQYF; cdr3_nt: TGTGCCAGCAGCCCCTTGGAGACCCAGTACTTC
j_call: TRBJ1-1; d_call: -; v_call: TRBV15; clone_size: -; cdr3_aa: CATSRDNLDGAEAFF; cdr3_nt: TGTGCCACCAGCAGAGATAACCTGGATGGCGCTGAAGCTTTCTTT
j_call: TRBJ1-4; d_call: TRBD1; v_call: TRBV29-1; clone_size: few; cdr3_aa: CSVGDRDLKKLFF; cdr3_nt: TGCAGCGTTGGGGACAGGGACCTGAAAAAACTGTTTTTT